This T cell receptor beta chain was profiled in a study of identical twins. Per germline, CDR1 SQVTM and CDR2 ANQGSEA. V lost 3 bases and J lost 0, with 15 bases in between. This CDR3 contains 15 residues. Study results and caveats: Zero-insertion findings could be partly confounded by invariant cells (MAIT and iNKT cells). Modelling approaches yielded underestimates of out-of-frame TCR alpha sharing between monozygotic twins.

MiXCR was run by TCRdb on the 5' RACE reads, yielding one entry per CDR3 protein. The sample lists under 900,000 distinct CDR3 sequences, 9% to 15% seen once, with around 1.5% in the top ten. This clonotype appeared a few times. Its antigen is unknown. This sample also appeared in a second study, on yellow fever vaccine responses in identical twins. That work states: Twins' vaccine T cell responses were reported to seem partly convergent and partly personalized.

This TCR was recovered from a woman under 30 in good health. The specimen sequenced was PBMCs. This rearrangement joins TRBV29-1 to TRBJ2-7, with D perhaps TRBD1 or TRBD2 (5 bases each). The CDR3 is CSVDYVEDNSYEQYF. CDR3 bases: TGCAGCGTTGATTACGTGGAGGACAACTCCTACGAGCAGTACTTC.